One and the same sample provided the 23 T cell receptor beta chains below, sequenced in a study of blood T cell repertoires in COVID-19. Generated by immunoSEQ multiplex PCR, the TCRdb table keeps only in-frame clones and is missing some. The sample consists of about 150,000 clones, over 70% of them appearing once. The sequenced sample was PBMCs or T cells enriched from blood (not recorded which). These TCRs come from a man between 65 and 79 years old who had been exposed to COVID-19.

This chain uses TRBV28 with TRBJ2-1; 8 bases line up with TRBD1. Trimming cost V 8 bases and J 7 bases; bases outside gene matches: 10. CDR3 length: 14 residues. Per germline, CDR1 MDHEN and CDR2 SYDVKM. CDR3: CASWRQGTKNEQFF. The CDR3 DNA reads as TGTGCCAGCTGGAGACAGGGGACGAAGAATGAGCAGTTCTTC. The whole variable domain, remainder taken from reference TRBV28 and TRBJ2-1, is DVKVTQSSRYLVKRTGEKVFLECVQDMDHENMFWYRQDPGLGLRLIYFSYDVKMKEKGDIPEGYSVSREKKERFSLILESASTNQTSMYLCASWRQGTKNEQFFGPGTRLTVL.

This clone was counted a single time. For the CDR3, the DNA is TGCGCCAGCAGCTGGGACAGGACCCAATATGGCTACACCTTC. Amino acid sequence: CASSWDRTQYGYTF. The chain uses TRBV5-1 and TRBJ1-2, with 8 bases that match TRBD1. This CDR3 is 14 amino acids long. Germline CDR1 and CDR2: SGHRS and YFSETQ. J lost 5 bases, V lost 3 bases, and 6 bases had no gene match.

V is TRBV2 and J is TRBJ2-1; 7 bases are shared with TRBD2. CDR1 and CDR2 from the germline V gene are SNHLY and FYNNEI. This CDR3 is built from 15 residues. J lost 6 bases, V lost 6 bases, and 11 bases had no gene match. The CDR3 DNA reads as TGTGCCAGCAGAAAAGGGCCCGTAGCGGGCAATGAGCAGTTCTTC. It is translated as CASRKGPVAGNEQFF.

This clone was counted only a few times. The rearrangement links TRBV2 to TRBJ1-1, with 7 bases matching TRBD1. This CDR3 is 15 amino acids long. Germline assignment: CDR1 SNHLY and CDR2 FYNNEI. The ends lost 1 base at V and 1 base at J; junction bases unmatched: 3. The CDR3 bases are TGTGCCAGCAGTGAAGACAGGGGAGCGAACACTGAAGCTTTCTTT. It translates to CASSEDRGANTEAFF.

This clone was picked up one time. The chain is built from TRBV4-1 and TRBJ2-1; perhaps TRBD1 as D (5 bases). Germline CDR1 and CDR2: MGHRA and YSYEKL. The CDR3 length is 18 residues. V gave up 0 bases and J gave up 2 bases, with 17 bases separating them. The CDR3 reads CASSQDSLAQVPYNEQFF. CDR3 in DNA: TGCGCCAGCAGCCAAGATTCGTTGGCACAGGTGCCCTACAATGAGCAGTTCTTC.

J is TRBJ2-2 and V is TRBV24-1; 9 bases map to TRBD1. The length of the CDR3 is 16 residues. V was clipped by 4 bases and J by 1 base; unmatched bases: 3. Germline-derived CDR1 and CDR2 are KGHDR and SFDVKD. Here the CDR3 DNA reads TGTGCCACCAGTGACCCGGGACAGGGGAACACCGGGGAGCTGTTTTTT. Amino acid sequence: CATSDPGQGNTGELFF.

For the CDR3, the DNA is TGTGCCAGCAGACCCACAGGGAATCGGGGAGCTTTCTTT. It specifies CASRPTGNRGAFF. The chain carries TRBV28 and TRBJ1-1; the D gene is possibly TRBD1 (6 bases). Trimming left V 6 bases short and J 10 bases short, with 18 bases between. The CDR3 consists of 13 residues. The germline gives CDR1 MDHEN, CDR2 SYDVKM.

The chain uses TRBV4-1 and TRBJ2-1, with 13 bases matching TRBD2. Looked up from germline, CDR1 is MGHRA and CDR2 is YSYEKL. The J segment lost 4 bases and the V segment lost 4 bases, leaving 4 bases of the junction unmatched. There are 16 residues in the CDR3. The chain's CDR3 is CASSPRLAGGYNEQFF. The CDR3, as DNA: TGCGCCAGCAGCCCGAGACTAGCGGGAGGATACAATGAGCAGTTCTTC.

The chain recombines TRBV7-9 with TRBJ2-1; the match to TRBD2 covers 11 bases. V trimming: 4 bases; J trimming: 7 bases; junction bases outside the gene matches: 9. The CDR3 extends over 16 amino acids. In germline, CDR1 is SEHNR, CDR2 FQNEAQ (reference sequence). The CDR3 DNA sequence: TGTGCCAGCAGCTCGGAAGGAACTAGCGGGAGAAATGAGCAGTTCTTC. Translation: CASSSEGTSGRNEQFF.

This clone turned up a few times. CDR3 amino acids: CASSLGLYRGFDYGYTF. In DNA form, the CDR3 reads TGTGCCAGCAGCTTAGGACTCTACAGGGGTTTTGACTATGGCTACACCTTC. This chain uses TRBV7-8 with TRBJ1-2; TRBD1 aligns across 7 bases. V shed 1 base, J shed 3 bases, and the junction held 11 bases outside the gene matches. The germline CDR1 and CDR2 sequences are SGHVS and FQNEAQ. The length of the CDR3 is 17 residues.

V and J are TRBV27 and TRBJ2-1, with 7 bases lining up with TRBD1. CDR3 length: 16 amino acids. Germline V gives CDR1 MNHEY, CDR2 SMNVEV (reference sequence). The V segment lost 4 bases and the J segment 5 bases; nucleotides outside the gene matches: 11. In DNA, the CDR3 is TGTGCCAGCAGTTCGACAGGGCCGAGGGGAAACAATGAGCAGTTCTTC. Translating gives CASSSTGPRGNNEQFF.

The V and J genes are TRBV10-3 and TRBJ1-2, with D possibly TRBD1 on 6 matching bases. Germline V gene sequence: CDR1 ENHRY, CDR2 SYGVKD. The CDR3 is 16 residues long. V lost 6 bases, J lost 2 bases, and 19 bases lay in between. CDR3 residues: CAISPGGGTSNYGYTF. In DNA form, the CDR3 reads TGTGCCATCAGCCCCGGCGGGGGGACAAGCAACTATGGCTACACCTTC.

The chain employs TRBV25-1 and TRBJ2-2; TRBD2 matches at 7 bases. The V and J ends lost 6 bases and 3 bases, in that order; junction bases with no gene match: 4. The CDR3 sequence is 14 residues long. Germline V gene sequence: CDR1 MGHDK, CDR2 SYGVNS. The CDR3 bases are TGTGCCAGCAGGAGGGCGGGGGACACCGGGGAGCTGTTTTTT. Its translation: CASRRAGDTGELFF.

This rearrangement joins TRBV27 to TRBJ2-3; 8 bases agree with TRBD1. The germline V gene has CDR1 MNHEY and CDR2 SMNVEV (reference sequence). The CDR3 has 15 residues. V shed 5 bases, J shed 0 bases, and the junction held 4 bases outside the gene matches. Here the CDR3 reads CASSPDRVSTDTQYF. CDR3 sequence (DNA): TGTGCCAGCAGTCCGGACAGGGTGAGCACAGATACGCAGTATTTT.

The gene calls are TRBV28 and TRBJ2-7; D might be TRBD1 (5 bases). CDR1 and CDR2 from the germline V gene are MDHEN and SYDVKM. V lost 8 bases and J 6 bases, leaving 14 bases between the germline ends. This CDR3 contains 12 residues. CDR3 nucleotides: TGTGCCAGCGGCATTCCCAGGGCCGAGCAGTACTTC. It yields the protein CASGIPRAEQYF.

The V gene is TRBV6-5, the J gene TRBJ1-1; D call uncertain. This CDR3 is 13 amino acids long. The V and J ends lost 5 bases and 1 base respectively, with 8 bases between them. Germline V gene data show CDR1 as MNHEY and CDR2 as SVGAGI. The CDR3 reads CASSLRQNTEAFF. For the CDR3, the DNA is TGTGCCAGCAGTCTGAGACAGAACACTGAAGCTTTCTTT.

The chain uses TRBV14 and TRBJ2-1, with D possibly TRBD1 on 7 matching bases. The germline CDR1 and CDR2 sequences are SGHDN and FVKESK. CDR3 length: 15 residues. The V end lost 7 bases, the J end lost 4 bases, and 17 bases lay between the germline ends. The CDR3 bases are TGTGCCAGCAACCGACAGGGAGGCCTATACAATGAGCAGTTCTTC. Translating it yields CASNRQGGLYNEQFF.

The CDR3 protein is CASSPWDSNHQPQHF. In DNA, the CDR3 is TGTGCCAGCAGTCCCTGGGACAGCAACCATCAGCCCCAGCATTTT. V is TRBV27 and J is TRBJ1-5, with 7 bases fitting TRBD1. CDR3 length: 15 amino acids. The V segment lost 5 bases and the J segment 5 bases; nucleotides outside the gene matches: 9. The germline gives CDR1 MNHEY, CDR2 SMNVEV (reference sequence).

V and J are TRBV25-1 and TRBJ2-7; perhaps TRBD2 as D (6 bases). V was pared by 7 bases and J by 9 bases, with 13 bases between. The CDR3 is 11 residues long. Per the germline V gene, CDR1 is MGHDK and CDR2 is SYGVNS. CDR3 in DNA: TGTGCCAGCATCGGGGGTGGTGTGCAGTACTTC. Its translation: CASIGGGVQYF.

A note on this clone: Other DNA sequences in the same sample also yield this CDR3. This chain links TRBV12-3 or TRBV12-4 with TRBJ2-4; D remains unclear. This CDR3 spans 12 amino acids. V was shortened by 6 bases and J by 0 bases, with 3 bases between the two germline ends. The CDR3 is CASSLAKNIQYF. CDR3 coding DNA: TGTGCCAGCAGCCTAGCCAAAAACATTCAGTACTTC.

The V call is TRBV6-5, the J call TRBJ2-7, with 8 bases identical to TRBD1. Germline-derived CDR1 and CDR2 are MNHEY and SVGAGI. The CDR3 is 14 residues long. Trimming removed 6 bases from V and 2 bases from J; junction bases left unmatched: 6. CDR3 region: CASSYRDRTYEQYF. The CDR3 bases are TGTGCCAGCAGCTACCGGGACAGGACCTACGAGCAGTACTTC.

The genes are TRBV19 and TRBJ1-1; D is uncertain. Germline V gives CDR1 LNHDA, CDR2 SQIVND (reference sequence). The CDR3 extends over 12 amino acids. Trimming pared 7 bases from V and 11 bases from J, leaving 17 bases between. Here the CDR3 reads CASKEGGREAFF. The CDR3 DNA follows: TGTGCCAGTAAGGAGGGTGGACGTGAGGCTTTCTTT.

The CDR3 nucleotides read TGCGCCAGCAGCGTAATTACAGGGAACCCCTACGAGCAGTACTTC. Amino acid sequence: CASSVITGNPYEQYF. This chain joins TRBV5-1 and TRBJ2-7, with D maybe TRBD1 (6 bases). The V gene lost 4 bases and the J gene lost 2 bases, with 16 bases spanning the gap. The CDR3 contains 15 residues. Germline CDR1 reads SGHRS; CDR2 reads YFSETQ.